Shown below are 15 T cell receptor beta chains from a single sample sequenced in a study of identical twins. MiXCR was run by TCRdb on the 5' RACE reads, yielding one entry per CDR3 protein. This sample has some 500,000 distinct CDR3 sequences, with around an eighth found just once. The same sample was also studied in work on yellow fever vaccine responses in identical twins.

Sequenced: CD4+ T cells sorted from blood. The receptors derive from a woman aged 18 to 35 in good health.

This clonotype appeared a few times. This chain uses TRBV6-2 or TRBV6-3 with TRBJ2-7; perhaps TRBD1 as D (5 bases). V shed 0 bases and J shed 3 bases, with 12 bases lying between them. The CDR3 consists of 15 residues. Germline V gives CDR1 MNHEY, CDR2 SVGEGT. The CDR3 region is CASSYSPGRVYEQYF. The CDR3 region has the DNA TGTGCCAGCAGTTACTCCCCAGGGCGAGTCTACGAGCAGTACTTC.

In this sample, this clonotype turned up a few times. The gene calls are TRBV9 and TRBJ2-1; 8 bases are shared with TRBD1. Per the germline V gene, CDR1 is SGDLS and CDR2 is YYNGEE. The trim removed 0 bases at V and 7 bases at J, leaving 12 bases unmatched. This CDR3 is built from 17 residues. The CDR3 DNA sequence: TGTGCCAGCAGCGTAGTAGATGGCAGGGGGCTGGTAAATGAGCAGTTCTTC. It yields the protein CASSVVDGRGLVNEQFF.

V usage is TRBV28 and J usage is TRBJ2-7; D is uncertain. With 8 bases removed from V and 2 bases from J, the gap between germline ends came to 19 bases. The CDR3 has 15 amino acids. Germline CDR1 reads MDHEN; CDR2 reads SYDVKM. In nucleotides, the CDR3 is TGTGCCAGCGGTACTATTGGACGGAAGACCTACGAGCAGTACTTC. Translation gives CASGTIGRKTYEQYF.

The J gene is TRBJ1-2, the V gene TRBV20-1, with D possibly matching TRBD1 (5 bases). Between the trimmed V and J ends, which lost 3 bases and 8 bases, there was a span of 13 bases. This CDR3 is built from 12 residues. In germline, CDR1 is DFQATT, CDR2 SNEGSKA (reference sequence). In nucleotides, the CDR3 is TGCAGTGCTAGGGAGCAGGGTGGCGGCTACACCTTC. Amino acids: CSAREQGGGYTF.

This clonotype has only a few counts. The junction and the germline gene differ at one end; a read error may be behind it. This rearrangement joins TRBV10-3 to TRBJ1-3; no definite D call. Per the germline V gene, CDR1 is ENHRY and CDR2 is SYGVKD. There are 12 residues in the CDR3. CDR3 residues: CAINGGGNTIYF. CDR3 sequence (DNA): TGTGCTATCAATGGAGGTGGAAACACCATATATTTT.

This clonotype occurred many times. CDR3 in amino acids: CASSDSGGAGDTQYF. DNA for the CDR3: TGCGCCAGCAGTGATAGCGGGGGGGCAGGAGATACGCAGTATTTT. The chain has TRBV5-1 and TRBJ2-3; 11 bases map to TRBD2. CDR3 length: 15 residues. V lost 5 bases to trimming and J lost 5 bases; unmatched junction nucleotides: 7. From germline, CDR1 is SGHRS and CDR2 YFSETQ.

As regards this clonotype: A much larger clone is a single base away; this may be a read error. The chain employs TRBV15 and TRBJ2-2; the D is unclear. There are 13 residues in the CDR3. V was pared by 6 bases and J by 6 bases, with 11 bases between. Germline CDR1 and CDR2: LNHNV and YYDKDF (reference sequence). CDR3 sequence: CATRRNRAGELFF. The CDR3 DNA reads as TGTGCCACCAGGAGGAACAGAGCCGGGGAGCTGTTTTTT.

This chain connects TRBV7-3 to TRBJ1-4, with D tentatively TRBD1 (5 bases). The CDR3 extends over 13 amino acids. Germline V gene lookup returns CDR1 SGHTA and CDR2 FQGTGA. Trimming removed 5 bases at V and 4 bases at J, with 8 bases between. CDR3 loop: CASSPGVNEKLFF. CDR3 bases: TGTGCCAGCAGCCCGGGGGTTAATGAAAAACTGTTTTTT.

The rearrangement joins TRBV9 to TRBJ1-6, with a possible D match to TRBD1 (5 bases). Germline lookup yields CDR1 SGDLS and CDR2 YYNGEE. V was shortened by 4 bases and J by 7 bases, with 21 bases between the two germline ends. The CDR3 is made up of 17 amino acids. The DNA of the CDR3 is TGTGCCAGCAGCAATGTCGTGGGTGGGGCAGTAAATTCACCCCTCCACTTT. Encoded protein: CASSNVVGGAVNSPLHF.

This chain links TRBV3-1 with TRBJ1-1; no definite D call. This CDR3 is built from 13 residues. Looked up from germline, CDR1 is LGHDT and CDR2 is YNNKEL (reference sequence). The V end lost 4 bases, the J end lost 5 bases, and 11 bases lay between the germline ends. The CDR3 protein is CASSPGEYTEAFF. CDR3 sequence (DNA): TGTGCCAGCAGCCCCGGGGAGTATACTGAAGCTTTCTTT.

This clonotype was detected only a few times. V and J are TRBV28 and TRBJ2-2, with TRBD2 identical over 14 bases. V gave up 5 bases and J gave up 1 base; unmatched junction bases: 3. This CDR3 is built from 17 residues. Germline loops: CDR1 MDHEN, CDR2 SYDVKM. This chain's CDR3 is CASSHGTSGGNTGELFF. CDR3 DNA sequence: TGTGCCAGCAGTCACGGGACTAGCGGGGGGAACACCGGGGAGCTGTTTTTT.

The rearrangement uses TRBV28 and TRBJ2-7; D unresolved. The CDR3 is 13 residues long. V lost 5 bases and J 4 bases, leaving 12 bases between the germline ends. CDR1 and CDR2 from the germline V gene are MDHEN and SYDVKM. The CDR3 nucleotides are TGTGCCAGCAGTCTCCATAAACCATACGAGCAGTACTTC. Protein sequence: CASSLHKPYEQYF.

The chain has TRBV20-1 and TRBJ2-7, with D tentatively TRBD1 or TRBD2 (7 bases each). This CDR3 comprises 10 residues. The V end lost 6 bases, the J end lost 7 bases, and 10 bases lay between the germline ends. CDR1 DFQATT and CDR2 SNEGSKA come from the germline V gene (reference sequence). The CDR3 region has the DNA TGCAGTGCGCAGGGGGGGGAGCAGTACTTC. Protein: CSAQGGEQYF.

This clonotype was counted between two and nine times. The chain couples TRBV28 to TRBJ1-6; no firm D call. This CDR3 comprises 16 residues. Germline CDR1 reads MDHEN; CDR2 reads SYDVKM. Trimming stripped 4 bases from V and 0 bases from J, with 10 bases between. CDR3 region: CASSWFEISYNSPLHF. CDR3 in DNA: TGTGCCAGCAGTTGGTTTGAAATCTCCTATAATTCACCCCTCCACTTT.

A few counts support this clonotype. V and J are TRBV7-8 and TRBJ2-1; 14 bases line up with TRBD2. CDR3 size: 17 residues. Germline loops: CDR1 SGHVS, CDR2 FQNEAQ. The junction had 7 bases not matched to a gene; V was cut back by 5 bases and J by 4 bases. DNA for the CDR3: TGTGCCAGCAGCGCGGGACTAGCGGGAGCTCGATACAATGAGCAGTTCTTC. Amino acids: CASSAGLAGARYNEQFF.